This entry is about one T cell receptor (beta chain). Its cognate antigen has yet to be identified. No much larger clone is present one base from it, and per-base qualities are unavailable. The junction shows trimming of 1 base on V and 3 bases on J, and the gene matches do not reach 11 bases of it. From its cysteine to its phenylalanine, the CDR3 spans 18 amino acids. Only the CDR3 portion is preserved as DNA: 54 bases, with reading frame beginning at the first base. CDR1 KGHSH and CDR2 LQKENI are derived from the germline V gene. The data originate from a study of sequential checkpoint blockade in melanoma (dated by TCRdb to the late 2010s). For context, the study as a whole: Patients were randomized 1:1 to first-line nivolumab followed by ipilimumab (arm A) or ipilimumab followed by nivolumab (arm B). Maintenance nivolumab came after each of the two trial sequences. General conclusions and limits of the study: Larger, independent patient cohorts are needed to validate the response-prediction model that combines TCR metrics and mutation burden.

The sample's treatment or condition label, in plain terms: randomized to nivolumab then ipilimumab (arm A) or the reverse (arm B). None of the patients in the trial had previously been given DNA-damaging chemotherapy. Thawed PBMCs were sorted on a FACS Aria II flow cytometer to isolate live CD3+CD8+ cells negative for CD19 and CD56. Samples were obtained from patients with melanoma enrolled in CheckMate 064, a randomized, open-label phase II trial of sequential checkpoint blockade. Peripheral blood mononuclear cells were obtained through leukapheresis, purified using Ficoll-Paque, and frozen in human serum containing approximately 9.3% DMSO. Immediately after sorting, the purity of the sorted blood CD3+CD8+ cells was confirmed to be >98%, and DNA was then extracted. TCRbeta CDR3 regions were immunosequenced from genomic DNA with the immunoSEQ Assay. Before high-throughput sequencing, the genomic DNA was amplified using bias-controlled multiplex PCR. The paper's processing steps were these. To quantify the absolute abundance of each unique TCRbeta CDR3 region, the sequences were collapsed and filtered. Clonality, defined as 1 minus Pielou's evenness, was calculated using only productive rearrangements. A previously published method was used to identify clones with significantly greater frequencies in on-treatment samples than in baseline samples. TCRdb limited this immuneACCESS table to in-frame rearrangements with V and J called. A share of clones is missing; checked studies link under half to unresolved V genes, and the rest is unexplained. Clonal size and the V and J genes are those of that table, whereas D and trimming came from the DNA. This sample is represented by 15,000 to 20,000 clones; 85% to 95% of them were singletons. The top ten constitute under 25% of the sample.

This TCR derives from a human donor with melanoma. The rearrangement joined TRBV18 to TRBJ1-4, with TRBD1 identical over 7 junction bases. This specimen consisted of CD8+ T cells sorted from blood (inferred from file names), obtained from a patient given nivolumab and ipilimumab in sequence. The CDR3 is CASSPRRLTGTANEKLFF. The DNA sequence is given as TGTGCCAGCTCACCACGGCGTCTGACCGGGACAGCTAATGAAAAACTGTTTTTT.